Below, 21 T cell receptor beta chains from the same sample are listed, as sequenced in a study of T-cell memory formation after mild COVID-19. TCRdb used MiXCR to reprocess the 5' RACE reads, holding one entry per CDR3 protein. The sample consists of roughly 250,000 distinct CDR3 sequences, roughly 15% of them appearing once. Specimen: PBMCs or a T cell subset sorted from them (not recorded which). The receptor source for this set is a man aged 18 to 29 who had mild COVID-19 (a few samples of this study predate the infection). Cell type and time point are not known.

This clonotype came up a few times. The chain is built from TRBV2 and TRBJ1-4; perhaps TRBD1 as D (6 bases). Germline-derived CDR1 and CDR2 are SNHLY and FYNNEI. Between the trimmed V and J ends, which lost 2 bases and 6 bases, there was a span of 13 bases. The CDR3 runs 15 residues. The DNA for the CDR3 is TGTGCCAGCAGTGAACAGGGGCTGACGCATGAAAAACTGTTTTTT. This gives the protein CASSEQGLTHEKLFF. Full variable domain (remainder filled in from reference TRBV2 and TRBJ1-4): EPEVTQTPSHQVTQMGQEVILRCVPISNHLYFYWYRQILGQKVEFLVSFYNNEISEKSEIFDDQFSVERPDGSNFTLKIRSTKLEDSAMYFCASSEQGLTHEKLFFGSGTQLSVL.

This clonotype was observed a handful of times. The gene calls are TRBV7-3 and TRBJ2-2, with D possibly being TRBD1 (6 bases). Germline CDR1 SGHTA, CDR2 FQGTGA. V dropped 2 bases and J dropped 5 bases, with 12 bases sitting between them. The CDR3 totals 15 residues. The CDR3 sequence: CASSLQGQATGELFF. As DNA, the CDR3 is TGTGCCAGCAGCTTACAGGGGCAGGCTACCGGGGAGCTGTTTTTT.

A few counts support this clonotype. The chain has TRBV4-2 and TRBJ2-2, with 10 bases matching TRBD1. Germline V gene lookup returns CDR1 LGHNA and CDR2 YNFKEQ. The CDR3 runs 17 residues. Unmatched junction bases numbered 5, after V lost 0 bases and J lost 4 bases. This CDR3 reads CASSQDPRTGGTGELFF. DNA for the CDR3: TGTGCCAGCAGCCAAGATCCCCGGACAGGGGGCACCGGGGAGCTGTTTTTT.

This chain connects TRBV24-1 to TRBJ2-1, with a tentative D call TRBD2 (6 bases). The CDR3 runs 17 residues. Trimming removed 3 bases at V and 5 bases at J, with 19 bases between. Per the germline V gene, CDR1 is KGHDR and CDR2 is SFDVKD. CDR3 nucleotides: TGTGCCACCAGTGATGCCCCCCGGGCGGCGGGGAACAATGAGCAGTTCTTC. Encoded protein: CATSDAPRAAGNNEQFF.

This clonotype was observed a few times. CDR3 sequence reads: CASSQGTGGYEQYV. In DNA form, the CDR3 reads TGTGCCAGCAGCCAGGGTACAGGGGGCTACGAGCAGTACGTC. The chain carries TRBV3-1 and TRBJ2-7; TRBD1 matches 8 bases. J was trimmed by 3 bases and V by 3 bases; bases with no gene match: 4. The CDR3 covers 14 residues. From germline, CDR1 is LGHDT and CDR2 YNNKEL (reference sequence).

The chain is built from TRBV19 and TRBJ1-6, with a weak D call TRBD1 (5 bases). CDR1 is LNHDA, CDR2 SQIVND, per germline (reference sequence). V was trimmed by 8 bases and J by 11 bases, leaving 13 bases between them. The CDR3 length is 12 residues. The CDR3 reads CASHTRGTPLHF. The CDR3 DNA reads as TGTGCCAGTCATACCCGGGGGACACCCCTCCACTTT.

The gene calls are TRBV7-2 and TRBJ2-4; TRBD2 agrees at 7 bases. The CDR3 runs 16 residues. CDR1 SGHTA and CDR2 FQGNSA come from the germline V gene. V trimming: 5 bases; J trimming: 7 bases; junction bases outside the gene matches: 14. CDR3 in amino acids: CASSPMGSGAGNIQYF. The CDR3 bases are TGTGCCAGCAGCCCGATGGGCAGCGGGGCCGGGAACATTCAGTACTTC.

This clonotype has a handful of counts. V gene TRBV9 combines with J gene TRBJ2-1; D is perhaps TRBD1 (5 bases). The CDR3 has 12 residues. V was shortened by 3 bases and J by 8 bases, with 9 bases between the two germline ends. Germline CDR1 is SGDLS and CDR2 is YYNGEE. The CDR3 region is CASSGRVHEQFF. The CDR3 nucleotides are TGTGCCAGCAGCGGCAGGGTCCATGAGCAGTTCTTC. Drawing the rest from reference TRBV9 and TRBJ2-1, the complete variable domain is DSGVTQTPKHLITATGQRVTLRCSPRSGDLSVYWYQQSLDQGLQFLIQYYNGEERAKGNILERFSAQQFPDLHSELNLSSLELGDSALYFCASSGRVHEQFFGPGTRLTVL.

This clonotype occurred a few times. As DNA, the CDR3 is TGTGCCAGCAGCCCACAGTACACTGAAGCTTTCTTT. Protein sequence: CASSPQYTEAFF. This sequence joins TRBV6-2 or TRBV6-3 and TRBJ1-1; D is unresolved. Germline CDR1 and CDR2: MNHEY and SVGEGT. Trimming left V 6 bases short and J 3 bases short, with 8 bases between. CDR3 size: 12 residues.

J is TRBJ1-1 and V is TRBV10-3, with D possibly being TRBD1 (5 bases). The germline V gene encodes CDR1 ENHRY and CDR2 SYGVKD. Trimming removed 5 bases from V and 10 bases from J, with 14 bases in between. CDR3 size: 12 residues. This chain's CDR3 is CAISPIRGAAFF. CDR3 sequence (DNA): TGTGCCATCAGTCCAATCCGGGGCGCAGCTTTCTTT.

This chain uses TRBV5-1 with TRBJ2-5; 12 bases align to TRBD1. The V segment lost 4 bases and the J segment 5 bases; nucleotides outside the gene matches: 9. The CDR3 loop spans 16 amino acids. CDR1 SGHRS and CDR2 YFSETQ come from the germline V gene. The CDR3 DNA sequence: TGCGCCAGCAGCATTACCGGGACAGGGGGCTGGGAGACCCAGTACTTC. Amino acids: CASSITGTGGWETQYF.

The V call is TRBV4-2, the J call TRBJ1-2, with 7 bases aligning to TRBD1. This CDR3 has 13 residues. V lost 0 bases to trimming and J lost 7 bases; unmatched junction nucleotides: 2. The germline gives CDR1 LGHNA, CDR2 YNFKEQ. The CDR3 sequence: CASSQERTGGYTF. The CDR3 nucleotides are TGTGCCAGCAGCCAAGAAAGGACAGGTGGCTACACCTTC.

This clonotype was detected a few times. This chain joins TRBV7-9 and TRBJ2-7, with D perhaps TRBD1 or TRBD2 (5 bases each). CDR1 is SEHNR, CDR2 FQNEAQ, per germline (reference sequence). The V and J ends lost 0 bases and 12 bases respectively, with 15 bases between them. This CDR3 region has 13 residues. In DNA, the CDR3 is TGTGCCAGCAGCTTAGCCGGGACCCGACTTATGTACGTC. Residues: CASSLAGTRLMYV.

This clonotype was seen more than once but under ten times. J is TRBJ2-1 and V is TRBV7-6, with D possibly being TRBD2 (6 bases). Trimming took off 6 bases at V and 5 bases at J, with 20 bases between the two ends. The CDR3 consists of 16 residues. Germline V CDR1 and CDR2: SGHVS, FNYEAQ. The CDR3 coding sequence is TGTGCCAGCAGTAAGATTTGCGGGGCGCCCCACAATGAGCAGTTCTTC. This translates into CASSKICGAPHNEQFF.

The chain uses TRBV4-1 and TRBJ1-5; D not certain. Germline CDR1 and CDR2: MGHRA and YSYEKL. CDR3 length equals 18 residues. The V gene lost 8 bases and the J gene lost 0 bases, with 23 bases spanning the gap. Here the CDR3 reads CASPRPEDHQNSNQPQHF. Written as DNA, the CDR3 is TGCGCCAGCCCGAGACCCGAAGACCACCAGAATAGCAATCAGCCCCAGCATTTT.

This clonotype was observed a few times. V and J are TRBV7-2 and TRBJ2-5, with 11 nucleotides matching TRBD2. J lost 5 bases, V lost 7 bases, and 18 bases had no gene match. The CDR3 runs 18 residues. CDR1 and CDR2 from the germline V gene are SGHTA and FQGNSA. The CDR3 reads CASTIKASGGQNSETQYF. The CDR3 DNA reads as TGTGCCAGCACCATTAAAGCTAGCGGGGGGCAGAATTCGGAGACCCAGTACTTC.

This clonotype came up a few times. The rearrangement uses TRBV12-3 or TRBV12-4 and TRBJ2-7, with D perhaps matching TRBD1 or TRBD2 (5 bases each). Trimming pared 6 bases from V and 3 bases from J, leaving 18 bases between. The CDR3 has 15 residues. For the CDR3, the DNA is TGTGCCAGCAGCCCAGGGACCCCCCAAGGCTACGAGCAGTACTTC. This encodes CASSPGTPQGYEQYF.

The chain recombines TRBV5-1 with TRBJ1-2; tentative D call: TRBD1 (5 bases). The germline V gene has CDR1 SGHRS and CDR2 YFSETQ. V lost 4 bases and J 8 bases, leaving 9 bases between the germline ends. The CDR3 has 11 amino acids. In nucleotides, the CDR3 is TGCGCCAGCAGCATAGAGGGGGGCTACACCTTC. Residues: CASSIEGGYTF.

A few counts support this clonotype. This chain connects TRBV5-1 to TRBJ2-1; tentatively, D is TRBD2 (5 bases). In germline, CDR1 is SGHRS, CDR2 YFSETQ. Deletions cut 0 bases from V and 4 bases from J, with 8 bases between. The CDR3 is 14 residues long. CDR3 in amino acids: CASSLDGLYNEQFF. The CDR3 coding sequence is TGCGCCAGCAGCTTGGACGGACTTTACAATGAGCAGTTCTTC.

The V gene is TRBV12-3 or TRBV12-4, the J gene TRBJ2-3; D tentatively reads TRBD1 or TRBD2 (6 bases each). V lost 5 bases and J lost 0, with 15 bases in between. This CDR3 region has 16 residues. The chain's CDR3 is CASSPTTGASTDTQYF. As DNA, the CDR3 is TGTGCCAGCAGTCCGACGACGGGGGCAAGCACAGATACGCAGTATTTT.

The chain links TRBV4-3 to TRBJ1-4; D is unresolved. The CDR3 is 17 amino acids. Germline V gene data show CDR1 as LGHNA and CDR2 as YSLEER. Deletions cut 1 base from V and 0 bases from J, with 12 bases between. CDR3 residues: CASSQAPRLATNEKLFF. DNA for the CDR3: TGCGCCAGCAGCCAAGCTCCCCGATTGGCAACTAATGAAAAACTGTTTTTT.